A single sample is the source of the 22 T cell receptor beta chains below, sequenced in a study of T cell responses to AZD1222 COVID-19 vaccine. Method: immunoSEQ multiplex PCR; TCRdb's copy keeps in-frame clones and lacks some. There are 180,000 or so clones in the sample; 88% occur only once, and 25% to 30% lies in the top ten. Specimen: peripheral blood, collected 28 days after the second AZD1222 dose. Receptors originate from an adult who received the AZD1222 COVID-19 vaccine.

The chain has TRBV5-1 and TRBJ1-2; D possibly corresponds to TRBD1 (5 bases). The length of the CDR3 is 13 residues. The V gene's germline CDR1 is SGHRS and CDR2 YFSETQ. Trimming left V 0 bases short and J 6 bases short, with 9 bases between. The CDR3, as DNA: TGCGCCAGCAGCTTGGGGCAGGGAGATGGCTACACCTTC. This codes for CASSLGQGDGYTF.

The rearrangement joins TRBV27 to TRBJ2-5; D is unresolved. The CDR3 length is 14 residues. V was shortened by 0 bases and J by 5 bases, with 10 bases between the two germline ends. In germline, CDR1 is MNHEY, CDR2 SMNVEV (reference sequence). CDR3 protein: CASSLSWAGETQYF. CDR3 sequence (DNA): TGTGCCAGCAGTTTATCGTGGGCTGGGGAGACCCAGTACTTC.

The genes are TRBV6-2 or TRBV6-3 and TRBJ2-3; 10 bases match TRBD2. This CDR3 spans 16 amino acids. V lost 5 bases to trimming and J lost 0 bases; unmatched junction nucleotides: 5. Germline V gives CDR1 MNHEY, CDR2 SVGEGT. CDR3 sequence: CASSSLAGASTDTQYF. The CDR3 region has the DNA TGTGCCAGCAGTAGCCTAGCGGGGGCTAGCACAGATACGCAGTATTTT.

CDR3 sequence: CASSYPPAGGETEAFF. For the CDR3, the DNA is TGTGCCAGCAGTTACCCCCCCGCCGGGGGGGAGACTGAAGCTTTCTTT. J is TRBJ1-1 and V is TRBV6-5, with D perhaps matching TRBD1 (5 bases). V lost 2 bases, J lost 5 bases, and 18 bases lay in between. Per germline, CDR1 MNHEY and CDR2 SVGAGI. The CDR3 spans 16 residues.

CDR3 in DNA: TGTGCCAGCAGTTACGGTCCTAACAAGAACACCGGGGAGCTGTTTTTT. Encoded protein: CASSYGPNKNTGELFF. The V call is TRBV6-5, the J call TRBJ2-2; D uncertain. This CDR3 contains 16 residues. Germline lookup yields CDR1 MNHEY and CDR2 SVGAGI. Trimming shortened V by 2 bases and J by 1 base, and 11 bases separated the two germline ends.

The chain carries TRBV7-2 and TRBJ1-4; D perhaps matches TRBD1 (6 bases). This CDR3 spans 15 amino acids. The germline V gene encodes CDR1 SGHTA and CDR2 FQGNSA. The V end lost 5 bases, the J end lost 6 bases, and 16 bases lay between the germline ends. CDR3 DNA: TGTGCCAGCAGCCCCAGGACAGCCGGAGATGAAAAACTGTTTTTT. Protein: CASSPRTAGDEKLFF.

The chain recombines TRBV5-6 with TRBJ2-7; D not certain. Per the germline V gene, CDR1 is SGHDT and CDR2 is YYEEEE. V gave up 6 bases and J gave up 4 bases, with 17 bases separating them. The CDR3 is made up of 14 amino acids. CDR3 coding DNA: TGTGCCAGCACCAATGGGGTAAAAGTTTACGAGCAGTACTTC. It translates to CASTNGVKVYEQYF. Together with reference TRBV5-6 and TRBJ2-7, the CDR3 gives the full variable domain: DAGVTQSPTHLIKTRGQQVTLRCSPKSGHDTVSWYQQALGQGPQFIFQYYEEEERQRGNFPDRFSGHQFPNYSSELNVNALLLGDSALYLCASTNGVKVYEQYFGPGTRLTVT.

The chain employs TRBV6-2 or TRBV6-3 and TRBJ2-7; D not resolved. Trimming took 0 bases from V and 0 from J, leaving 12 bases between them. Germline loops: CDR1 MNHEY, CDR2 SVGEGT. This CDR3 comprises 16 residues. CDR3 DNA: TGTGCCAGCAGTTACTCGAGTGGCCGACCCTCCTACGAGCAGTACTTC. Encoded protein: CASSYSSGRPSYEQYF.

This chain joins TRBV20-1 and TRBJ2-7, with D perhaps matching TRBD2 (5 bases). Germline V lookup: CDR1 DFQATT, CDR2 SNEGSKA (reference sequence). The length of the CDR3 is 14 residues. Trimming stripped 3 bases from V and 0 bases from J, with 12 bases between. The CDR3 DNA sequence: TGCAGTGCTAGTAATACCCGGGACTCCTACGAGCAGTACTTC. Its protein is CSASNTRDSYEQYF.

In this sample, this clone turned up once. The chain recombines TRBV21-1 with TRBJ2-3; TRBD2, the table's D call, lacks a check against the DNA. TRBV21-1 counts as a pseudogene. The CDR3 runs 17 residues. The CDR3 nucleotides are TGTGCCAGCAGCAAAGAGGGGGTAGCGGGACCCGCAGATACGCAGTATTTT. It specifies CASSKEGVAGPADTQYF.

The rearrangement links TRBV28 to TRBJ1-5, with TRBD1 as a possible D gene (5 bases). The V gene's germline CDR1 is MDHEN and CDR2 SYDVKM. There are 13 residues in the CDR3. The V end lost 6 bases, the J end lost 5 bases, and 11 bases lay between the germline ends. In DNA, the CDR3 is TGTGCCAGCAGGCCCCGGGGGTATCAGCCCCAGCATTTT. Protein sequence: CASRPRGYQPQHF.

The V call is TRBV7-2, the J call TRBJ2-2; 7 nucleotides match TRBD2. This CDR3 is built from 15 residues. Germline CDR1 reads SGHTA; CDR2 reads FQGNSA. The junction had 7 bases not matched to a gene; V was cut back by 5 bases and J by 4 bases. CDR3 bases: TGTGCCAGCAGCGCCACCGGGACTACCACCGGGGAGCTGTTTTTT. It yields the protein CASSATGTTTGELFF.

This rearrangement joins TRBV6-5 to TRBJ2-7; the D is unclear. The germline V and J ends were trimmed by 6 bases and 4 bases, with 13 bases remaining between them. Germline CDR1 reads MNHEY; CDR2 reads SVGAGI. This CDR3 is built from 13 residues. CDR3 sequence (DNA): TGTGCCAGCAGAAGCCTCGAGCAGTACGAGCAGTACTTC. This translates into CASRSLEQYEQYF.

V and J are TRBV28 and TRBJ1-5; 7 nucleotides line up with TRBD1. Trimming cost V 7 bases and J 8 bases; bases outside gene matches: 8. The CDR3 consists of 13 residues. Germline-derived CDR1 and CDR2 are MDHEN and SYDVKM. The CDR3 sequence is CASTLQGHEPQHF. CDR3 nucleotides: TGTGCCAGCACCCTACAGGGGCACGAGCCCCAGCATTTT.

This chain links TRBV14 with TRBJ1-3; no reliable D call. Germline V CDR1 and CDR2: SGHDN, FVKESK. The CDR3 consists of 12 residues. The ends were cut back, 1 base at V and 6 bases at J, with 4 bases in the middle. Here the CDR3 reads CASSQVENTIYF. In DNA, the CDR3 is TGTGCCAGCAGCCAAGTTGAAAACACCATATATTTT. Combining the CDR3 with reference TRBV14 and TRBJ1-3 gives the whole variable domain EAGVTQFPSHSVIEKGQTVTLRCDPISGHDNLYWYRRVMGKEIKFLLHFVKESKQDESGMPNNRFLAERTGGTYSTLKVQPAELEDSGVYFCASSQVENTIYFGEGSWLTVV.

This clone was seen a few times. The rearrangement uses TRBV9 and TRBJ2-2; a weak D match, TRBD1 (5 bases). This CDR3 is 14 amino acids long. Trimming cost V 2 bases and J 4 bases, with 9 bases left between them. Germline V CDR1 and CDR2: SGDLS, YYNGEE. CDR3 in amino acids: CASSVQGSTGELFF. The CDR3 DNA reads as TGTGCCAGCAGCGTCCAGGGTAGCACCGGGGAGCTGTTTTTT.

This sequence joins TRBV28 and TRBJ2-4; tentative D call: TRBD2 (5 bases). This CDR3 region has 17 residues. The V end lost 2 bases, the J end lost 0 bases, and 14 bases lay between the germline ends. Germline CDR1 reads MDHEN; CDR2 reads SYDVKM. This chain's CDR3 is CASSLPRTSTAKNIQYF. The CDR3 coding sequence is TGTGCCAGCAGTTTACCCCGGACTTCAACAGCCAAAAACATTCAGTACTTC.

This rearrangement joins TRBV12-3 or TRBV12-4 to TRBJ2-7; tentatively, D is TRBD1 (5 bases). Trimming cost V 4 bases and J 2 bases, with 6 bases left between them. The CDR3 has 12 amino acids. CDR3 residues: CASSSGPYEQYF. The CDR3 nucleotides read TGTGCCAGCAGTTCAGGGCCCTACGAGCAGTACTTC.

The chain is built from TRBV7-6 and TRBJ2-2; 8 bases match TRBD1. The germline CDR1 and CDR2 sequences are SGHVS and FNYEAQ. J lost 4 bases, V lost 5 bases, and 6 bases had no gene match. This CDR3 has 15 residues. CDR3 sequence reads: CASSPARGRTGELFF. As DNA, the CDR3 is TGTGCCAGCAGCCCGGCCAGGGGGCGCACCGGGGAGCTGTTTTTT.

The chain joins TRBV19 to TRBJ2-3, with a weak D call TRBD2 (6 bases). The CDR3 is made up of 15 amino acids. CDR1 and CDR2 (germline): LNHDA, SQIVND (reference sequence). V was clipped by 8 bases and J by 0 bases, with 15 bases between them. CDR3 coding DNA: TGTGCCAGTGGCTTTCTAGCGAGTAGCACAGATACGCAGTATTTT. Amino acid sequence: CASGFLASSTDTQYF. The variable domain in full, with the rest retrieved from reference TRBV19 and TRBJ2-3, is DGGITQSPKYLFRKEGQNVTLSCEQNLNHDAMYWYRQDPGQGLRLIYYSQIVNDFQKGDIAEGYSVSREKKESFPLTVTSAQKNPTAFYLCASGFLASSTDTQYFGPGTRLTVL.

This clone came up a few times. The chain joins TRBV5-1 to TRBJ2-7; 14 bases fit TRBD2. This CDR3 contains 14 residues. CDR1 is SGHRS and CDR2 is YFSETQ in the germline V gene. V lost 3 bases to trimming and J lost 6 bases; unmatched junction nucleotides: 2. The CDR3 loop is CASSSGTSGSEQYF. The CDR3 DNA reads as TGCGCCAGCAGCTCAGGGACTAGCGGGAGCGAGCAGTACTTC.

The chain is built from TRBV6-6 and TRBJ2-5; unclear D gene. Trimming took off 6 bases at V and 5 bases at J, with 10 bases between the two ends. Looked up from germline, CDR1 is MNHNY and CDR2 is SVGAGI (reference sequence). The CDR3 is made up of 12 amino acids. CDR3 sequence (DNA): TGTGCCAGCAGCCAAATTCAGGAGACCCAGTACTTC. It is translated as CASSQIQETQYF.